This T cell receptor (beta chain) was sequenced for a study of blood T cell repertoires in COVID-19. The overall study: Spain, Italy and the United States supplied samples that represented acute and convalescent COVID-19. Sample material is recorded as cDNA or gDNA derived from T cells, B-cell-depleted T cells, or PBMCs.

Assay used: immunoSEQ multiplex PCR; TCRdb lists only in-frame clones, some missing. The sample contains about 88,000 clones, approximately 90% of which appear only once. CDR1 SGHTA and CDR2 FQGTGA come from the germline V gene. The V gene lost 5 bases and the J gene lost 7 bases, with 18 bases spanning the gap. The CDR3 has 14 residues. The chain joins TRBV7-3 to TRBJ2-7, with D perhaps matching TRBD2 (5 bases). Sequenced material: peripheral blood. This receptor was identified in a human donor with active COVID-19. The donor label of this sample is uncertain. This chain's CDR3 is CASSPGPPTGEQYF. As DNA, the CDR3 is TGTGCCAGCAGCCCCGGTCCTCCGACGGGAGAGCAGTACTTC.